This T cell receptor beta chain originates from a study of CD8 T cells in ankylosing spondylitis (dated by TCRdb to 2016 to 2017). About the investigation overall: The study set out to find disease-linked TCR variants by profiling T cell receptor beta repertoires in ankylosing spondylitis patients and healthy donors. The full study cohort was made up of about two dozen ankylosing spondylitis patients and over 90 healthy donors. Peripheral blood was sampled, and synovial fluid was also collected from ankylosing spondylitis patients.

The investigation overall reported the following: A TCR beta motif made up of several highly homologous amino acid variants appeared to be characteristic of blood from ankylosing spondylitis patients. Some motif variants were previously reported in synovial fluid and blood of reactive arthritis patients, suggesting common disease-initiation mechanisms. Significant enrichment of the disease-linked clones was reported in matched synovial fluid samples from ankylosing spondylitis patients. In peripheral blood, the disease-linked clones were found at relatively low frequencies and had a CD8+ phenotype.

This clonotype showed up many times. It lacks a known antigen. Base qualities are missing; no much larger clone stands one base away. The sequencing machine was an Illumina HiSeq 2500. Quantitative 5'-RACE with molecular barcodes was used to prepare TCR beta libraries. The source study handled its data this way. Disease-linked TCR variants were identified with a new computational method built on a probabilistic model of VDJ rearrangement. TCRdb reprocessing: public reads trimmed at Q25 with fastp, clones called with MiXCR, in-frame beta chains kept. Identical CDR3 protein sequences are pooled into one entry, listed with their most common genes and DNA. Here the V and J calls rest on TCRdb's processing, not on the authors' analysis. The sample includes about 39,000 distinct CDR3 sequences, with under 13% observed a single time. The ten most abundant clones make up about 16% of the sample. CDR1 and CDR2, per the germline V gene (reference sequence), are SEHNR and FQNEAQ. For this chain, trimming is 7 bases at the V end and 3 bases at the J end, and the number of junction bases without a gene match is 9. From the cysteine up to the phenylalanine, the CDR3 has a length of 15 residues. Solely the CDR3 DNA is kept, with 45 bases framed from the first base.

Here the chain combines TRBV7-9 and TRBJ2-1; 7 bases in the junction line up with TRBD2. Sequenced sample: blood, either unsorted or a sorted T cell fraction (not recorded which). This TCR was sampled from a male donor with ankylosing spondylitis or in good health (not recorded which). The sequence in DNA is TGTGCCAGCATCCCTCCGGGAGGCAGCTACAATGAGCAGTTCTTC. This codes for CASIPPGGSYNEQFF.